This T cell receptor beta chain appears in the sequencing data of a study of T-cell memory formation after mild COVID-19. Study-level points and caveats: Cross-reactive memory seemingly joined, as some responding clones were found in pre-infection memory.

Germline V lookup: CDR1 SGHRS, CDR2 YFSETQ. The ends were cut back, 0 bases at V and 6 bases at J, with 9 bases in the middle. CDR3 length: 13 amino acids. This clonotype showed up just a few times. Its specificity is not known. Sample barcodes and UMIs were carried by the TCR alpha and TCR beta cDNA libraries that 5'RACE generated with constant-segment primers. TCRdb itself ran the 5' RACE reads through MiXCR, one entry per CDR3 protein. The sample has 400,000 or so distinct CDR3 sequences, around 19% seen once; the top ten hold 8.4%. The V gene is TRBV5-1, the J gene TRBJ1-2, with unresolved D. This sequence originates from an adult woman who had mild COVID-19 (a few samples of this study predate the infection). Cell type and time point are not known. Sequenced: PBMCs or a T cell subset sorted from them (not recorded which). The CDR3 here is CASSLEEGNGYTF. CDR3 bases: TGCGCCAGCAGCTTGGAGGAGGGAAATGGCTACACCTTC.